A selection of T cell receptor beta chains follows, all from one sample in a study of circulating and synovial CD4+ cells in juvenile arthritis. The table came from immunoSEQ multiplex PCR; TCRdb's copy has only in-frame clones and leaves some out. The repertoire holds roughly 32,000 clones, with 90% to 95% as singletons. The sequencing sample was made of CD4+ T cells from blood. Receptor source: a human donor with juvenile idiopathic arthritis. Each CDR3 is given with its conserved first and last residue. The order of the fields is clone size, J gene, D gene, V gene, CDR3 protein, CDR3 DNA. The D gene is left open where the match is weak. Clone size is given for some rows only: seen once, a few or many times, or a class if the clone is expanded.

clone size: -; J gene: TRBJ1-1; D gene: -; V gene: TRBV2; CDR3 protein: CASTRGRGAMNTEAFF; CDR3 DNA: TGTGCCAGCACCCGAGGTCGGGGAGCTATGAACACTGAAGCTTTCTTT
clone size: -; J gene: TRBJ2-2; D gene: -; V gene: TRBV2; CDR3 protein: CASNRENTGELFF; CDR3 DNA: TGTGCCAGCAACCGGGAAAACACCGGGGAGCTGTTTTTT
clone size: once; J gene: TRBJ2-3; D gene: TRBD2; V gene: TRBV25-1; CDR3 protein: CASSDSGRGTDTQYF; CDR3 DNA: TGTGCCAGCAGCGACAGCGGGAGAGGCACAGATACGCAGTATTTT
clone size: -; J gene: TRBJ1-5; D gene: -; V gene: TRBV6-5; CDR3 protein: CASSDSMGQPQHF; CDR3 DNA: TGTGCCAGCAGTGACAGTATGGGTCAGCCCCAGCATTTT
clone size: -; J gene: TRBJ2-7; D gene: TRBD2; V gene: TRBV9; CDR3 protein: CASSDEAGATYEQYF; CDR3 DNA: TGTGCCAGCAGCGATGAAGCGGGGGCTACCTACGAGCAGTACTTC
clone size: -; J gene: TRBJ2-1; D gene: TRBD2; V gene: TRBV10-3; CDR3 protein: CAAAGTSGTGEQFF; CDR3 DNA: TGTGCCGCTGCCGGGACTAGCGGGACCGGTGAGCAGTTCTTC
clone size: -; J gene: TRBJ1-2; D gene: -; V gene: TRBV10-3; CDR3 protein: CAIRIFLYGYTF; CDR3 DNA: TGTGCCATCAGAATTTTTCTCTATGGCTACACCTTC
clone size: -; J gene: TRBJ2-3; D gene: TRBD1; V gene: TRBV25-1; CDR3 protein: CASSESRQGRTDTQYF; CDR3 DNA: TGTGCCAGCAGTGAATCCCGACAGGGAAGGACAGATACGCAGTATTTT
clone size: -; J gene: TRBJ2-5; D gene: TRBD2; V gene: TRBV2; CDR3 protein: CASSEAPSGRGQETQYF; CDR3 DNA: TGTGCCAGCAGTGAAGCGCCTAGCGGGAGGGGACAAGAGACCCAGTACTTC
clone size: -; J gene: TRBJ1-1; D gene: TRBD1; V gene: TRBV27; CDR3 protein: CASSLIGGQGVMNTEAFF; CDR3 DNA: TGTGCCAGCAGTTTAATAGGGGGACAGGGAGTCATGAACACTGAAGCTTTCTTT
clone size: -; J gene: TRBJ1-4; D gene: TRBD1; V gene: TRBV19; CDR3 protein: CASSIRTGVGKLFF; CDR3 DNA: TGTGCCAGTAGTATTAGGACAGGGGTCGGAAAACTGTTTTTT
clone size: -; J gene: TRBJ2-3; D gene: TRBD2; V gene: TRBV6-4; CDR3 protein: CASSDSLSGTDTQYF; CDR3 DNA: TGTGCCAGCAGTGACTCGCTTAGCGGGACAGATACGCAGTATTTT
clone size: -; J gene: TRBJ2-5; D gene: TRBD2; V gene: TRBV5-4; CDR3 protein: CASSLGSSGGAETQYF; CDR3 DNA: TGTGCCAGCAGCTTGGGGAGTAGCGGGGGTGCAGAGACCCAGTACTTC
clone size: once; J gene: TRBJ2-1; D gene: TRBD2; V gene: TRBV9; CDR3 protein: CASSIRLAGGRGEQFF; CDR3 DNA: TGTGCCAGCAGCATACGACTAGCGGGGGGGCGGGGTGAGCAGTTCTTC
clone size: -; J gene: TRBJ2-6; D gene: TRBD1; V gene: TRBV5-1; CDR3 protein: CASSYNDRGGRQSGANVLTF; CDR3 DNA: TGCGCCAGCAGCTATAATGACAGGGGAGGAAGACAATCTGGGGCCAACGTCCTGACTTTC
clone size: -; J gene: TRBJ2-7; D gene: TRBD2; V gene: TRBV7-7; CDR3 protein: CASSNGEGLVEQYF; CDR3 DNA: TGTGCCAGCAGTAATGGGGAGGGGCTGGTCGAGCAGTACTTC
clone size: -; J gene: TRBJ1-2; D gene: -; V gene: TRBV19; CDR3 protein: CASSIAAGPNSGYTF; CDR3 DNA: TGTGCCAGTAGTATAGCCGCGGGCCCTAACTCTGGCTACACCTTC